The clone carrying this T cell receptor (beta chain) was seen only a few times. This sample is drawn from a study of patients and donors after allogeneic stem cell transplantation. Germline V CDR1 and CDR2: KGHDR, SFDVKD. The CDR3 covers 14 residues. V was cut by 5 bases and J by 1 base, with 10 bases left in between. TCRdb recomputed calls from the RT-PCR reads with MiXCR, one row per CDR3 protein. The sample has some 230,000 distinct CDR3 sequences; roughly 13% are singletons. This clonotype originated in a human donor who was either an allogeneic HSCT recipient or a stem cell or donor lymphocyte infusion donor (not recorded which). It is not recorded whose cells these are; they may come from a transplant donor. The rearrangement links TRBV24-1 to TRBJ1-2, with D uncertain. The material sequenced was blood, either unsorted or a sorted T cell fraction (not recorded which). The CDR3 spells CATSGEPLNYGYTF. The CDR3 DNA is TGTGCCACCAGTGGAGAGCCCCTTAACTATGGCTACACCTTC.